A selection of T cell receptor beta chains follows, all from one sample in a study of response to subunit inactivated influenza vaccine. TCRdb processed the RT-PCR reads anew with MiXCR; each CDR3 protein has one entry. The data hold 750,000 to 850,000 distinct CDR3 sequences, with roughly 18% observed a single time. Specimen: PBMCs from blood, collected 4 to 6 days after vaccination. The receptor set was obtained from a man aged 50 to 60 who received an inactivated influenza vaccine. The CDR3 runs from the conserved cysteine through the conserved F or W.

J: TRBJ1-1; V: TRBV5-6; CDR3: CASRLQGTVNTEAFF
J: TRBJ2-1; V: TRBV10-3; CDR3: CAISVHNEQFF
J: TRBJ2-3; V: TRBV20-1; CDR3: CSATAGAVITDTQYF
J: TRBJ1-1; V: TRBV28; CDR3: CASSLSFGTGANTEAFF
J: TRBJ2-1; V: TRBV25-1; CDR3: CASIPAEGQAYNEQFF
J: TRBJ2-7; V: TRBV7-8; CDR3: CASSSPLGGASYEQYF
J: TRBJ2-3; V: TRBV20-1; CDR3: CSALDGADTQYF
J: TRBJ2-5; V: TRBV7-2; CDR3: CASSFGTSWYQETQYF
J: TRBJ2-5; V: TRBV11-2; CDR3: CASSLDGTSRETQYF
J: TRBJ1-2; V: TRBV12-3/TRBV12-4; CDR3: CASSLGENYGYTF
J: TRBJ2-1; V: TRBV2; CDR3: CASRELVEQFF
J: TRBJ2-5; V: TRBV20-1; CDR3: CSARPVQETQYF